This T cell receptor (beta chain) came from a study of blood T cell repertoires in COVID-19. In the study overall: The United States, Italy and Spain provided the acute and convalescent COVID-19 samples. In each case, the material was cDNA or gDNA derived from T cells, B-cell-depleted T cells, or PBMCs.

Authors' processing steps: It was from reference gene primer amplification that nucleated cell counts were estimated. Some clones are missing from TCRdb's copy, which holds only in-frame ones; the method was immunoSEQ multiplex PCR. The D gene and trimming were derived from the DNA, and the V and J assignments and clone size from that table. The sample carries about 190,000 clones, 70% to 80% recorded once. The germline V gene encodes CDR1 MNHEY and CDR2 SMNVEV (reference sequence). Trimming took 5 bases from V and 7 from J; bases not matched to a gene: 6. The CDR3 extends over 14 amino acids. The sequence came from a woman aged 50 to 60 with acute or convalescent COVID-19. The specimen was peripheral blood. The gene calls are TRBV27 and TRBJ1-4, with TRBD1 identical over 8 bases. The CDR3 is CASSQQGEGEKLFF. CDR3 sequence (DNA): TGTGCCAGCAGTCAACAGGGGGAGGGTGAAAAACTGTTTTTT.